This TCR beta chain originates from a study of shared clonotypes between healthy human individuals (dated by TCRdb to the early 2020s). A note on the overall study: A few men and a couple of women, aged 18 to 49 years, made up the cohort. Blood TCR repertoires of a handful of healthy adults were deeply sequenced to estimate repertoire size and the extent of clonotype sharing between individuals. To increase sequencing depth and limit assay-specific biases, different laboratories used diverse techniques to prepare libraries and sequence TCR repertoires. Leukapheresis yielded between about 0.85 and 9.5 billion PBMCs per donor. For each donor, CD4 naive and CD4 memory were each given three plates, CD8 naive was given two plates, and CD8 memory was given one plate. Study-wide findings and limitations: Pairwise subsampling led to the expectation that sequencing depth would affect the degree of clonotype sharing among donors. Sampling was restricted to blood, and TCR repertoires in tissues likely differ from the TCR repertoires found in blood. Incomplete sequencing was indicated by rarefaction of sorted-subset datasets, despite the large sequencing depth. Clonotypes shared by all four sorted-subset donors showed higher generation probabilities than non-shared clonotypes. Estimated clonotype richness was generally larger for naive than for memory subsets. The genetic and exposure-history diversity represented was limited by the small number of donors. When a few donors were compared, the shared fraction of clonotypes was approximately 5% for naive CD4, more than 3% for naive CD8, 2% to 2.5% for memory CD4, and 0.35% to 0.5% for memory CD8.

About this clone: The antigen it recognizes is unknown. No much larger clonotype is one base removed from it; base qualities were not supplied. The same CDR3 arises from other DNA sequences in this sample as well.

Between the V and J ends, shortened by 0 bases and 1 base respectively, the junction contains 4 bases. From the germline V gene, CDR1 is SGHRS and CDR2 is YFSETQ. Measured from the cysteine to the phenylalanine, the CDR3 is 13 residues long. The retained sequence is limited to the CDR3, 39 bases, with the frame set at the first base. Donors were healthy HIV-negative adults with no recently reported acute infections or vaccinations. Every donor was a Caucasian adult residing in Nashville, Tennessee, USA. CD4+ T cells were enriched through magnetic negative selection, after which naive cells were positively selected on CD45RA and the remaining negative fraction served as the memory subset. After blood collection by leukapheresis, PBMCs were isolated using Ficoll-Histopaque density gradient centrifugation and then cryopreserved in the vapor phase of liquid nitrogen. Purity and quantity of every magnetically sorted T cell population were checked by analytical flow cytometry. Genomic DNA was isolated from every sorted fraction and measured by UV absorbance on a Nanodrop 2000c.

Using the deep immunoSEQ assay, multiplex PCR amplified TCR CDR3 regions from genomic DNA. Extracted genomic DNA from each cell subset was distributed evenly across all wells of several immunoSEQ 96-well plates, and each plate was treated as a replicate. Each replicate PCR for sorted subsets received 200 ng genomic DNA, equal to about 30,000 T cell genomes. Purified libraries were quantified with a Qubit 3.0 fluorometer, sized on a Bioanalyzer 2100, and re-quantified with the KAPA Library Quantification kit. A separate single-read 150-cycle Illumina NextSeq 550 flow cell was used to sequence each immunoSEQ 96-well plate. Regarding the original processing steps: Because only junctional sequences without quality scores were contained in the immunoSEQ output, filtering matching that applied to full-length reads could not be performed. To assign V/J genes and CDR3, sequences were annotated against IMGT germline references using PyIR, a Python wrapper for IgBLAST v1.9. Any read was removed if the V/J assignment was weak (E-value above 1e-6), the CDR3 was missing, or the read contained stop codons, out-of-frame junctions, or ambiguous translated residues. V3J clonotypes were defined as sequences sharing an identical inferred V gene, J gene, and CDR3 amino acid sequence. To compute the percentage overlap between repertoires, the number of shared unique clonotypes was divided by the size of the smaller repertoire. Repertoire richness was assessed with RTK rarefaction, the Chao1 estimator, and Recon v2.1 estimates of unobserved clonotypes. Generation probabilities for all TCRbeta clonotypes obtained by the gDNA method from four donors were computed using OLGA. TCRdb stores this immuneACCESS table with in-frame sequences only. Part of the clones is absent; in the studies checked, under half of the shortfall reflects unresolved V genes, and no reason is known for the rest. V and J calls and clone size are those listed in that table; D and trimming were worked out from the DNA. In this sample the table shows roughly 640,000 clones, 97% of which occur a single time. The top ten hold 0.057% of the sample.

This sequence originates from a woman aged 30 to 39 in good health. Sequencing used naive CD4+ T cells sorted from blood. Sample cell subset or site, as interpreted from the label and publication: CD45RA+ positively selected. The chain joins TRBV5-1 to TRBJ1-1; the D gene lacks a confident call. The CDR3 reads CASSLGPNTEAFF. At the DNA level, the sequence is TGCGCCAGCAGCTTGGGTCCGAACACTGAAGCTTTCTTT.